These 9 T cell receptor beta chains were all obtained from the same sample, sequenced in a study of T cells in Graves' hyperthyroidism and ophthalmopathy. The investigators amplified TCR beta CDR3 regions from RNA transcripts. Initially, a first-round RT-PCR of the TCR CDR3 employed the HTBI primer set. Each CDR3 protein is one row after TCRdb ran MiXCR on the multiplex PCR reads. The sample has hundreds of thousands of distinct CDR3 sequences, under 20% seen once; the top ten hold 3.8%. Material: blood. These receptors were collected from a woman in her thirties with Graves' hyperthyroidism.

This clonotype was seen ten or more times. The V and J genes are TRBV30 and TRBJ2-5; D remains unclear. Deletions cut 0 bases from V and 4 bases from J, with 9 bases between. Germline CDR1 and CDR2: GTSNPN and SVGIG (reference sequence). CDR3 length equals 13 residues. CDR3: CAWSVNRGETQYF. The CDR3 coding sequence is TGTGCCTGGAGTGTAAACAGAGGAGAGACCCAGTACTTC.

Ten or more counts support this clonotype. The V and J genes are TRBV12-3 or TRBV12-4 and TRBJ2-1; 10 nucleotides agree with TRBD1. This CDR3 region has 14 residues. With V trimmed by 6 bases and J by 3 bases, 2 bases remained unmatched. CDR3 DNA sequence: TGTGCCAGCAGAGGACAGGGGGACTACAATGAGCAGTTCTTC. Translation gives CASRGQGDYNEQFF.

The chain combines TRBV20-1 with TRBJ2-4; weak D call: TRBD1 (6 bases). V lost 7 bases to trimming and J lost 8 bases, with 27 bases between them. Germline V gene sequence: CDR1 DFQATT, CDR2 SNEGSKA (reference sequence). The CDR3 has 16 amino acids. The CDR3 protein is CSGAGALGFRTDIQYF. The CDR3 DNA is TGCAGTGGGGCAGGGGCCTTGGGCTTCCGCACCGACATTCAGTACTTC.

The chain recombines TRBV6-1 with TRBJ2-3; D is undetermined. The CDR3 is made up of 13 amino acids. The V gene's germline CDR1 is MNHNS and CDR2 SASEGT. V lost 6 bases to trimming and J lost 2 bases, with 9 bases between them. DNA for the CDR3: TGTGCCAGCAGGGACCGGAACACAGATACGCAGTATTTT. It specifies CASRDRNTDTQYF.

In nucleotides, the CDR3 is TGCAGCGTTGCCCGCAGACTAAGCTCCTACGAGCAGTACTTC. It translates to CSVARRLSSYEQYF. This rearrangement joins TRBV29-1 to TRBJ2-7; possible D gene TRBD2, 5 bases. This CDR3 has 14 amino acids. V gave up 4 bases and J gave up 0 bases, with 13 bases separating them. Looked up from germline, CDR1 is SQVTM and CDR2 is ANQGSEA.

This clonotype was seen a handful of times. V and J are TRBV30 and TRBJ1-1; D ambiguous. The CDR3 runs 11 residues. Per germline, CDR1 GTSNPN and CDR2 SVGIG (reference sequence). Trimming removed 2 bases from V and 5 bases from J, with 6 bases in between. DNA of the CDR3: TGTGCCTGGAGTCCCTTTACTGAAGCTTTCTTT. Protein product: CAWSPFTEAFF.

There are many counts of this clonotype. The CDR3 reads CASSPATDTQYF. As DNA, the CDR3 is TGTGCCAGCAGCCCAGCCACAGATACGCAGTATTTT. This rearrangement joins TRBV7-8 to TRBJ2-3; D is ambiguous. The CDR3 is 12 amino acids. CDR1 and CDR2 from the germline V gene are SGHVS and FQNEAQ. V was pared by 5 bases and J by 2 bases, with 5 bases between.

This clonotype was counted a few times. This rearrangement joins TRBV9 to TRBJ2-1; D perhaps matches TRBD1 (6 bases). Trimming stripped 3 bases from V and 4 bases from J, with 17 bases between. CDR3 length: 16 residues. Germline V gene data show CDR1 as SGDLS and CDR2 as YYNGEE. The CDR3 is CASSGASTGFYNEQFF. The DNA of the CDR3 is TGTGCCAGCAGCGGCGCTAGTACAGGGTTTTACAATGAGCAGTTCTTC.

This clonotype has at least ten counts. This chain links TRBV30 with TRBJ2-1; D tentatively fits TRBD1 or TRBD2 (5 bases each). Trimming left V 0 bases short and J 0 bases short, with 9 bases between. Looked up from germline, CDR1 is GTSNPN and CDR2 is SVGIG (reference sequence). The CDR3 totals 15 residues. In nucleotides, the CDR3 is TGTGCCTGGAGTGTCGGGACGGACTCCTACAATGAGCAGTTCTTC. This sequence encodes CAWSVGTDSYNEQFF.